This paragraph reports one T cell receptor beta chain. The antigen this receptor binds is unknown. No base-level quality is on record; no much larger clone is a single base apart. The donors were healthy, HIV-negative adults who had no recently reported acute infections or vaccinations. Every donor was a Caucasian adult living in Nashville, Tennessee, USA. For unsorted samples, 80 million to 100 million PBMCs were counted, and genomic DNA was extracted using the QIAamp DNA Blood Mini kit. Blood was obtained by leukapheresis, after which PBMCs were separated by Ficoll-Histopaque density gradient centrifugation and cryopreserved in liquid nitrogen vapor phase. TCR CDR3 regions were amplified from genomic DNA by multiplex PCR using the deep immunoSEQ assay. Extracted genomic DNA from each cell subset was spread evenly across all wells of several immunoSEQ 96-well plates, with each plate serving as a replicate. For unsorted PBMC, around 290 ng of genomic DNA, equivalent to roughly 30,000 T cell genomes, went into each replicate PCR. Ten immunoSEQ deep assay plates were used to sequence the unsorted PBMC genomic DNA. Purified libraries were measured with a Qubit 3.0 fluorometer, size-checked on a Bioanalyzer 2100, and measured again with the KAPA Library Quantification kit. Every immunoSEQ 96-well plate was sequenced on a separate single-read 150-cycle Illumina NextSeq 550 flow cell. Per the authors' processing: Because the immunoSEQ output included only junctional sequences and no quality scores, the filtering could not be the same as the filtering used for full-length reads. Sequences were annotated with PyIR, a Python wrapper for IgBLAST v1.9, using IMGT germline references to assign V/J genes and CDR3. Any read was removed if the V/J assignment was weak (E-value above 1e-6), the CDR3 was missing, or the read contained stop codons, out-of-frame junctions, or ambiguous translated residues. V3J clonotypes were defined as sequences sharing the same inferred V gene, J gene, and CDR3 amino acid sequence. Percentage overlap between repertoires was computed as shared unique clonotypes divided by the size of the smaller repertoire. Richness of each repertoire was evaluated using RTK rarefaction, the Chao1 estimator, and Recon v2.1 estimates of unobserved clonotypes. The immuneACCESS repertoire file appears here via TCRdb, limited to in-frame rearrangements. These files lack a portion of the clones; in checked studies, under half of the deficit traces to unresolved V genes, and the cause of the others is not known. V, J and clone size are taken as reported in that table, and D and trimming were inferred from the DNA itself. For this sample there are about 600,000 clones; around 81% appear just once. Jointly, the top ten make up approximately 12% of the sample.

The data are from a study of shared clonotypes between healthy human individuals (dated by TCRdb to about 2020). With respect to the entire study: Three men and a couple of women, aged 18 to 49 years, made up the cohort. Different laboratories and diverse techniques were used to prepare libraries and sequence TCR repertoires, to increase sequencing depth and limit assay-specific biases. Between about 0.94 and 8.9 billion PBMCs per donor were obtained by leukapheresis. To estimate repertoire size and how much clonotype sharing occurs between individuals, the study deeply sequenced the blood TCR repertoires of about 5 healthy adults.

Paper-wide results and their limitations: Sampling was limited to blood, and TCR repertoires in tissue likely differ from TCR repertoires in blood. The small number of donors limited the genetic and exposure-history diversity represented. Pairwise subsampling led to the expectation that sequencing depth would affect the degree of clonotype sharing among donors.

The source material was PBMCs. This receptor was taken from a woman aged 35 to 49 in good health. Some clones in this sample may be carry-over from other donors' samples.

DNA sequence: TGTGCCAGCAGTCCTCCCCGGGGCACCTACGAGCAGTACTTC. It specifies CASSPPRGTYEQYF. The receptor chain draws on TRBV28 and TRBJ2-7, with the D gene tentatively TRBD1 or TRBD2, based on 5 matching bases in each. From cysteine to phenylalanine, the CDR3 is 14 amino acids long. Kept here is only the CDR3 DNA, which spans 42 bases and is read in frame from base 1. CDR1 and CDR2 were assigned from the germline V gene as MDHEN and SYDVKM. At the junction V is shortened by 5 bases and J by 2 bases, with 13 bases in between.